These 24 T cell receptor beta chains were sequenced from one sample in a study of early T cells in non-severe SARS-CoV-2 infection. TCRdb used MiXCR to reprocess the 5' RACE reads, holding one entry per CDR3 protein. This sample yields some 58,000 distinct CDR3 sequences, of which roughly 14% are seen a single time; 3.5% to 5% belongs to the top ten. Material: whole blood. The receptor source for this set is an adult who was a healthcare worker with PCR-confirmed SARS-CoV-2 infection or an uninfected control (not recorded which).

V usage is TRBV5-1 and J usage is TRBJ2-1; no firm D call. The CDR3 contains 13 residues. Germline loops: CDR1 SGHRS, CDR2 YFSETQ. V was clipped by 2 bases and J by 4 bases, with 7 bases between them. This chain's CDR3 is CASSFPPYNEQFF. CDR3 nucleotides: TGCGCCAGCAGCTTCCCGCCTTACAATGAGCAGTTCTTC.

The chain is built from TRBV5-6 and TRBJ2-6; the match to TRBD1 covers 7 bases. This CDR3 contains 17 residues. Germline CDR1 and CDR2: SGHDT and YYEEEE. V lost 6 bases to trimming and J lost 1 base; unmatched junction nucleotides: 10. In DNA form, the CDR3 reads TGTGCCAGCAAAGGGGGACAGAGAGTTTCTGGGGCCAACGTCCTGACTTTC. Translated, it gives CASKGGQRVSGANVLTF.

This clonotype has just a few counts. The chain recombines TRBV5-1 with TRBJ2-6; perhaps D is TRBD1 or TRBD2 (5 bases each). This CDR3 comprises 14 residues. V was trimmed by 6 bases and J by 0 bases, leaving 7 bases between them. CDR1 and CDR2 (germline): SGHRS, YFSETQ. This CDR3 reads CASKGSSGANVLTF. CDR3 DNA sequence: TGCGCCAGCAAGGGGAGCTCTGGGGCCAACGTCCTGACTTTC. The whole variable domain, filled in from reference TRBV5-1 and TRBJ2-6, reads KAGVTQTPRYLIKTRGQQVTLSCSPISGHRSVSWYQQTPGQGLQFLFEYFSETQRNKGNFPGRFSGRQFSNSRSEMNVSTLELGDSALYLCASKGSSGANVLTFGAGSRLTVL.

V usage is TRBV9 and J usage is TRBJ2-3; D is ambiguous. CDR1 and CDR2 (germline): SGDLS, YYNGEE. V lost 3 bases to trimming and J lost 11 bases, with 19 bases between them. CDR3 length: 14 residues. The CDR3 DNA reads TGTGCCAGCAGCGCCACCCTGGACGGCTACCTGCAGTATTTT. Translation: CASSATLDGYLQYF. Complete variable domain (other parts from reference TRBV9 and TRBJ2-3): DSGVTQTPKHLITATGQRVTLRCSPRSGDLSVYWYQQSLDQGLQFLIQYYNGEERAKGNILERFSAQQFPDLHSELNLSSLELGDSALYFCASSATLDGYLQYFGPGTRLTVL.

The gene calls are TRBV3-1 and TRBJ2-3; 7 bases agree with TRBD1. This CDR3 has 16 amino acids. The J segment lost 4 bases and the V segment lost 1 base, leaving 8 bases of the junction unmatched. The germline V gene has CDR1 LGHDT and CDR2 YNNKEL (reference sequence). The CDR3 reads CASSQGVTGSADTQYF. CDR3 DNA sequence: TGTGCCAGCAGCCAAGGAGTGACAGGGTCCGCAGATACGCAGTATTTT.

The chain is built from TRBV11-1 and TRBJ2-3, with D unresolved. Deletions cut 2 bases from V and 0 bases from J, with 9 bases between. This CDR3 has 15 amino acids. Germline CDR1 SGHAT, CDR2 FQDESV (reference sequence). CDR3 residues: CASSLPPYSTDTQYF. The CDR3 nucleotides are TGTGCCAGCAGCTTACCCCCGTATAGCACAGATACGCAGTATTTT.

This clonotype has a handful of counts. The CDR3 reads CASSAGTGGVDIQYF. DNA for the CDR3: TGTGCCAGCAGCGCCGGGACAGGGGGCGTTGACATTCAGTACTTC. The V and J genes are TRBV9 and TRBJ2-4, with 12 positions matching TRBD1. Germline V gene data show CDR1 as SGDLS and CDR2 as YYNGEE. The CDR3 is 15 residues long. The J segment lost 8 bases and the V segment lost 3 bases, leaving 6 bases of the junction unmatched.

The sample holds many counts of this clonotype. The genes are TRBV6-2 or TRBV6-3 and TRBJ2-5; D possibly corresponds to TRBD1 (5 bases). The V end was cut by 0 bases, the J end by 4 bases, with 15 bases between. This CDR3 comprises 16 residues. Germline CDR1 MNHEY, CDR2 SVGEGT. The CDR3 nucleotides are TGTGCCAGCAGTTACTCGCGGCAGGGATGGGGAGAGACCCAGTACTTC. Amino acids: CASSYSRQGWGETQYF.

This chain joins TRBV5-1 and TRBJ2-7; 9 positions match TRBD1. The germline V gene has CDR1 SGHRS and CDR2 YFSETQ. The V gene end was trimmed by 0 bases and the J gene end by 5 bases; junction bases not matched to a gene: 6. The CDR3 contains 15 residues. CDR3: CASSLAGQGNNEQYF. CDR3 bases: TGCGCCAGCAGCTTGGCGGGACAGGGTAACAACGAGCAGTACTTC.

DNA of the CDR3: TGCAGTGCTAGAGTCTTCCAAGAGACCCAGTACTTC. Amino acid sequence: CSARVFQETQYF. The chain employs TRBV20-1 and TRBJ2-5; D is undetermined. The CDR3 consists of 12 residues. V was pared by 1 base and J by 1 base, with 4 bases between. CDR1 is DFQATT, CDR2 SNEGSKA, per germline (reference sequence).

This clonotype was seen a handful of times. J is TRBJ1-6 and V is TRBV20-1; 10 nucleotides line up with TRBD1. V gave up 4 bases and J gave up 5 bases; unmatched junction bases: 2. This CDR3 comprises 14 residues. Germline CDR1 and CDR2: DFQATT and SNEGSKA (reference sequence). The CDR3 here is CSAIGQGDNSPLHF. The CDR3 nucleotides read TGCAGTGCTATCGGACAGGGGGATAATTCACCCCTCCACTTT.

V is TRBV7-9 and J is TRBJ2-7; D gene ambiguous. Germline V gene data show CDR1 as SEHNR and CDR2 as FQNEAQ (reference sequence). CDR3 length: 14 amino acids. Trimming took 5 bases from V and 2 from J, leaving 13 bases between them. This CDR3 is CASSPSGGTYEQYF. In DNA form, the CDR3 reads TGTGCCAGCAGCCCCTCGGGCGGAACCTACGAGCAGTACTTC.

In its sample, this clonotype was seen a few times. This chain uses TRBV5-6 with TRBJ2-7; D is unresolved. V lost 2 bases, J lost 0 bases, and 9 bases lay in between. Germline CDR1 reads SGHDT; CDR2 reads YYEEEE. CDR3 size: 14 residues. CDR3 region: CASSLVGPSYEQYF. CDR3 nucleotides: TGTGCCAGCAGCTTAGTCGGACCCTCCTACGAGCAGTACTTC.

The DNA for the CDR3 is TGCGCCAGCAGTGATGGGCACTTTGCTGAGCAGTACTTC. It yields the protein CASSDGHFAEQYF. The V and J genes are TRBV10-1 and TRBJ2-7; no firm D call. Trimming shortened V by 3 bases and J by 7 bases, and 13 bases separated the two germline ends. Germline values: CDR1 WNHNN, CDR2 SYGVQD (reference sequence). There are 13 residues in the CDR3.

The CDR3 reads CASGQDPAKNIQYF. CDR3 coding DNA: TGTGCCAGCGGTCAGGACCCAGCCAAAAACATTCAGTACTTC. This chain links TRBV6-6 with TRBJ2-4; the D is unclear. V lost 8 bases to trimming and J lost 0 bases, with 11 bases between them. The CDR3 is 14 residues long. The germline gives CDR1 MNHNY, CDR2 SVGAGI (reference sequence).

This clonotype has a handful of counts. V gene TRBV14 combines with J gene TRBJ1-1; D ambiguous. Trimming removed 4 bases from V and 5 bases from J, with 8 bases in between. Germline CDR1 reads SGHDN; CDR2 reads FVKESK. The CDR3 totals 12 residues. The CDR3 DNA is TGTGCCAGCAGCCCCATCGTTACTGAAGCTTTCTTT. This encodes CASSPIVTEAFF. Variable domain in full (rest from reference TRBV14 and TRBJ1-1): EAGVTQFPSHSVIEKGQTVTLRCDPISGHDNLYWYRRVMGKEIKFLLHFVKESKQDESGMPNNRFLAERTGGTYSTLKVQPAELEDSGVYFCASSPIVTEAFFGQGTRLTVV.

The sample holds a few counts of this clonotype. The chain joins TRBV5-1 to TRBJ1-1; TRBD1 agrees at 9 bases. J was trimmed by 0 bases and V by 0 bases; bases with no gene match: 3. The CDR3 length is 16 residues. CDR1 SGHRS and CDR2 YFSETQ come from the germline V gene. The CDR3 nucleotides are TGCGCCAGCAGCTTGGGGACAGGGGCTATGAACACTGAAGCTTTCTTT. Its protein is CASSLGTGAMNTEAFF.

At least ten counts were recorded for this clonotype. The chain has TRBV10-3 and TRBJ1-1; maybe TRBD1 (6 bases). This CDR3 is 13 amino acids long. V dropped 10 bases and J dropped 1 base, with 13 bases sitting between them. The germline CDR1 and CDR2 sequences are ENHRY and SYGVKD. The CDR3 DNA is TGTGCCAAACGGGACAAAGAGAACACTGAAGCTTTCTTT. This encodes CAKRDKENTEAFF.

The chain uses TRBV7-2 and TRBJ2-7; D gene unclear. The germline V gene encodes CDR1 SGHTA and CDR2 FQGNSA. The CDR3 is 12 amino acids. Trimming cost V 5 bases and J 3 bases, with 8 bases left between them. The chain's CDR3 is CASSRDLYEQYF. The CDR3 coding sequence is TGTGCCAGCAGCCGAGACCTCTACGAGCAGTACTTC.

The chain joins TRBV5-1 to TRBJ2-7, with D possibly TRBD2 on 6 matching bases. Trimming left V 4 bases short and J 2 bases short, with 13 bases between. The CDR3 has 14 residues. Looked up from germline, CDR1 is SGHRS and CDR2 is YFSETQ. The CDR3 DNA reads TGCGCCAGCAGCCCGGGGGACGGGACCTACGAGCAGTACTTC. Amino acid sequence: CASSPGDGTYEQYF. Combining the CDR3 with reference TRBV5-1 and TRBJ2-7 gives the whole variable domain KAGVTQTPRYLIKTRGQQVTLSCSPISGHRSVSWYQQTPGQGLQFLFEYFSETQRNKGNFPGRFSGRQFSNSRSEMNVSTLELGDSALYLCASSPGDGTYEQYFGPGTRLTVT.

The sample holds a few counts of this clonotype. The gene calls are TRBV29-1 and TRBJ2-3; D is unresolved. The CDR3 is 12 residues long. CDR1 and CDR2 from the germline V gene are SQVTM and ANQGSEA. V was trimmed by 4 bases and J by 2 bases, leaving 7 bases between them. CDR3 in DNA: TGCAGCGTTGGGCAGAACACAGATACGCAGTATTTT. Its protein product is CSVGQNTDTQYF.

This clonotype showed up many times. V gene TRBV18 combines with J gene TRBJ1-1, with a weak D call TRBD1 (6 bases). V dropped 0 bases and J dropped 8 bases, with 16 bases sitting between them. The germline CDR1 and CDR2 sequences are KGHSH and LQKENI. This CDR3 contains 15 residues. For the CDR3, the DNA is TGTGCCAGCTCACCACCGAGCGGGGGCTTCCTAGAAGCTTTCTTT. This codes for CASSPPSGGFLEAFF.

This clonotype came up once. The chain employs TRBV5-5 and TRBJ2-7; 11 bases agree with TRBD2. This CDR3 is 14 amino acids long. Germline V gene lookup returns CDR1 SGHKS and CDR2 YYEKEE (reference sequence). V gave up 3 bases and J gave up 6 bases; unmatched junction bases: 5. The CDR3 sequence is CASSWGLAACEQYF. The CDR3 coding sequence is TGTGCCAGCAGCTGGGGACTAGCGGCGTGCGAGCAGTACTTC.

The sample holds many counts of this clonotype. The J gene is TRBJ1-2, the V gene TRBV20-1; D uncertain. Germline lookup yields CDR1 DFQATT and CDR2 SNEGSKA (reference sequence). This CDR3 contains 15 residues. V was pared by 5 bases and J by 4 bases, with 20 bases between. CDR3 nucleotide sequence: TGCAGTGCTTTTAATAAAGGGATCTCAAGCTATGGCTACACCTTC. It yields the protein CSAFNKGISSYGYTF.